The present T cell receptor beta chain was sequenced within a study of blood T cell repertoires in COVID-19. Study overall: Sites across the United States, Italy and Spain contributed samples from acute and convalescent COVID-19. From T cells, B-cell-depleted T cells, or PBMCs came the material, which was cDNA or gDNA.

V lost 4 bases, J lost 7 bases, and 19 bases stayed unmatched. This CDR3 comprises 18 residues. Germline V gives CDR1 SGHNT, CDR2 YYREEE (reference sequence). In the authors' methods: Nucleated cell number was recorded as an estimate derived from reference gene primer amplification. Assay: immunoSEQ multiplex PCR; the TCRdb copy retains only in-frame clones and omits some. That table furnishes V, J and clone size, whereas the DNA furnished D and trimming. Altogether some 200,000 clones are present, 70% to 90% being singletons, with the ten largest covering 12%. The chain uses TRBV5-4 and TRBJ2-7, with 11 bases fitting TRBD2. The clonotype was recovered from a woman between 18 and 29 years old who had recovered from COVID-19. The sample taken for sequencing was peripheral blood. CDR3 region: CASSPWVGSSGGRWEQYF. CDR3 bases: TGTGCCAGCAGCCCTTGGGTTGGGTCTAGCGGGGGGCGATGGGAGCAGTACTTC.